This TCR beta chain is drawn from a study of T cell repertoires in cytomegalovirus infection. Notes on the study in general: HLA-C-restricted CMV-specific TCR beta clonotypes prevailed in the ex vivo response.

As for this clonotype: Its target is unknown.

TCRdb passed the reads through MiXCR, listing each CDR3 protein once. Of more than 200,000 distinct CDR3 sequences listed, 8% to 9.5% are singletons. The germline CDR1 and CDR2 sequences are SGHNT and YYREEE (reference sequence). The J segment lost 6 bases and the V segment lost 0 bases, leaving 11 bases of the junction unmatched. The length of the CDR3 is 18 residues. The source material was PBMCs. The rearrangement uses TRBV5-4 and TRBJ2-2; 10 bases fit TRBD2. The receptor comes from a human donor in good health (CMV status not recorded). Some clones in this sample may be carry-over from other donors' samples. The CDR3 loop reads CASSLGSASGRAAGELFF. CDR3 nucleotides: TGTGCCAGCAGCTTGGGTTCCGCCAGCGGGAGGGCCGCCGGGGAGCTGTTTTTT.